This entry concerns a single T cell receptor beta chain. The record originates from a study of patients and donors after allogeneic stem cell transplantation. A single record per CDR3 protein comes from TCRdb applying MiXCR to the RT-PCR reads. The sample lists about a million distinct CDR3 sequences, more than 15% occurring once. Germline values: CDR1 LGHDT, CDR2 YNNKEL (reference sequence). The CDR3 covers 13 residues. Trimming removed 4 bases at V and 5 bases at J, with 11 bases between. The sequenced sample consisted of blood, either unsorted or a sorted T cell fraction (not recorded which). This clonotype originated in a human donor who was either an allogeneic HSCT recipient or a stem cell or donor lymphocyte infusion donor (not recorded which). It is not recorded whose cells these are; they may come from a transplant donor. The gene calls are TRBV3-1 and TRBJ2-5, with unresolved D. The CDR3 region is CASSRYERETQYF. DNA of the CDR3: TGTGCCAGCAGCCGGTATGAGAGGGAGACCCAGTACTTC.